The source of this T cell receptor (beta chain) is a study of Graves' ophthalmopathy and Graves' hyperthyroidism. Transcripts of RNA were the source for amplifying TCR beta CDR3 regions. An initial RT-PCR round employing HTBI primers preceded a second-round multiplex PCR. TCRdb reprocessed the multiplex PCR reads with MiXCR, giving one entry per CDR3 protein. The sample contains around 400,000 distinct CDR3 sequences, 15% to 20% of which appear only once. The germline V and J ends were trimmed by 6 bases and 1 base, with 13 bases remaining between them. Germline V lookup: CDR1 MNHEY, CDR2 SVGEGT. CDR3 length equals 15 residues. There are many counts of this clonotype.

The gene calls are TRBV6-2 or TRBV6-3 and TRBJ1-5; a possible D gene is TRBD1 (5 bases). Material: peripheral blood. This clonotype originated in a woman aged 18-29 years with Graves' ophthalmopathy. The CDR3 is CASSRDLGSNQPQHF. The CDR3, as DNA: TGTGCCAGCAGCCGGGACTTGGGGAGCAATCAGCCCCAGCATTTT.